The TCR beta chain under discussion was sequenced for a study of beta chain features in type 1 diabetes. Study-level results: VDJ junctions from type 1 diabetes patients carried fewer insertions and larger deletions. Patients' naive, central memory and Treg TCRB repertoires seemed closer to one another than those of healthy donors.

In the case of this clone: Its antigen is unknown.

Reverse transcribing all isolated RNA meant expressed TCRB transcripts were sequenced. Clones were sequenced by immunoSEQ multiplex PCR, and TCRdb holds only the in-frame ones, with some missing. The profile shows some 150,000 clones, approximately 12% of them singletons. The germline V gene has CDR1 SGDLS and CDR2 YYNGEE. The length of the CDR3 is 16 residues. Germline trimming cut 1 base from V and 1 base from J; bases unmatched to any gene: 6. This chain uses TRBV9 with TRBJ2-3; the match to TRBD2 covers 7 bases. This TCR derives from a man younger than 30 in good health. The specimen sequenced was central memory CD4+ T cells from blood. The CDR3 DNA sequence: TGTGCCAGCAGCGTACGGGGGGACCGGGGCACAGATACGCAGTATTTT. It encodes CASSVRGDRGTDTQYF.